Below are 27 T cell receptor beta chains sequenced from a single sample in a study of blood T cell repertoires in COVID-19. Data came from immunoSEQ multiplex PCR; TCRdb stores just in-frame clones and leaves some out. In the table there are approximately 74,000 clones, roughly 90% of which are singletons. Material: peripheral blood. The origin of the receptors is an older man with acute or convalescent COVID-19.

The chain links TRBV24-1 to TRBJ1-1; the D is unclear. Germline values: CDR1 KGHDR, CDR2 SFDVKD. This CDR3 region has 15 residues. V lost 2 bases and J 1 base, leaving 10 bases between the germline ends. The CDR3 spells CATSDCEEGNTEAFF. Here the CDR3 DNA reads TGTGCCACCAGTGATTGTGAGGAGGGGAACACTGAAGCTTTCTTT.

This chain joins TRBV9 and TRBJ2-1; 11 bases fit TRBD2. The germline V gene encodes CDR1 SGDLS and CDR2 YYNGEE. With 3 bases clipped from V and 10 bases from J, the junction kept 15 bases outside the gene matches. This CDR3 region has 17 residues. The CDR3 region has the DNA TGTGCCAGCAGCGCGACCCGAGGTAGCGGGAGGGCCGGGGAGCAGTTCTTC. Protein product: CASSATRGSGRAGEQFF. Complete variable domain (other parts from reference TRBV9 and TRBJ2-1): DSGVTQTPKHLITATGQRVTLRCSPRSGDLSVYWYQQSLDQGLQFLIQYYNGEERAKGNILERFSAQQFPDLHSELNLSSLELGDSALYFCASSATRGSGRAGEQFFGPGTRLTVL.

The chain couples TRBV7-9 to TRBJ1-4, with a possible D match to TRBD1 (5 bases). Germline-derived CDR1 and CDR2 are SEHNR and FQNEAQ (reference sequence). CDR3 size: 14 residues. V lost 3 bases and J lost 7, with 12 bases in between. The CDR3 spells CASSFGAVGEKLFF. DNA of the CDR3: TGTGCCAGCAGCTTTGGGGCCGTGGGTGAAAAACTGTTTTTT. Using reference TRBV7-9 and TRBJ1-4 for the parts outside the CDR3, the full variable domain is DTGVSQNPRHKITKRGQNVTFRCDPISEHNRLYWYRQTLGQGPEFLTYFQNEAQLEKSRLLSDRFSAERPKGSFSTLEIQRTEQGDSAMYLCASSFGAVGEKLFFGSGTQLSVL.

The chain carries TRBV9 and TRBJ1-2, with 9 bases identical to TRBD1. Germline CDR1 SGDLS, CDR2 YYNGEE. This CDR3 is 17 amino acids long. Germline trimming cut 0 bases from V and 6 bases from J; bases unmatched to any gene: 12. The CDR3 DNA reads TGTGCCAGCAGCGTAGCTACGGGGGGGACAGGGAAACATGGCTACACCTTC. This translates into CASSVATGGTGKHGYTF.

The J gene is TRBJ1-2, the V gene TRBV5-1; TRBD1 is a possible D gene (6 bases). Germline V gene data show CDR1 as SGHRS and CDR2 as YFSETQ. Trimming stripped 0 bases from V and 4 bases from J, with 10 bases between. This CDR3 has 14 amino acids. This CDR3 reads CASSLEGRGYGYTF. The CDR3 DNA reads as TGCGCCAGCAGCTTGGAGGGCAGGGGCTATGGCTACACCTTC.

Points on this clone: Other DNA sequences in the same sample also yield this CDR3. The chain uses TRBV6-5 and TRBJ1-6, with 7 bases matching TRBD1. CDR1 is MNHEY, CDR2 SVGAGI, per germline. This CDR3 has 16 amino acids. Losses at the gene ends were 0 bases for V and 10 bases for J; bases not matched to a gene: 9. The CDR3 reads CASSYSPRQGASPLHF. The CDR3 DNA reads TGTGCCAGCAGTTACTCCCCTCGACAGGGTGCATCACCCCTCCACTTT.

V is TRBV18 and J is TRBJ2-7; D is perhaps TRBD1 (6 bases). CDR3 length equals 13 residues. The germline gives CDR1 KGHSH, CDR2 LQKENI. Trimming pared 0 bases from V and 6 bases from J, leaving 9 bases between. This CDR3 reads CASSPPDRPEQYF. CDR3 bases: TGTGCCAGCTCACCACCGGACAGACCCGAGCAGTACTTC.

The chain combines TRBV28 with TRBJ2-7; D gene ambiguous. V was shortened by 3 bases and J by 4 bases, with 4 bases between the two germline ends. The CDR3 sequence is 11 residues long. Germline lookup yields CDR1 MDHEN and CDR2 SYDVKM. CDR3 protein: CASSFRYEQYF. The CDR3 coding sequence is TGTGCCAGCAGTTTCCGGTACGAGCAGTACTTC. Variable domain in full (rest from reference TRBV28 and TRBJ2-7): DVKVTQSSRYLVKRTGEKVFLECVQDMDHENMFWYRQDPGLGLRLIYFSYDVKMKEKGDIPEGYSVSREKKERFSLILESASTNQTSMYLCASSFRYEQYFGPGTRLTVT.

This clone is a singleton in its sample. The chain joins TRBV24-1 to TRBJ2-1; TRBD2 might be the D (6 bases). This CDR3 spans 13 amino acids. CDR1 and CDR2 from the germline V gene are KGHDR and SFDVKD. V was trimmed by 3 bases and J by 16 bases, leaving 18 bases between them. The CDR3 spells CATSDPSGVVFFF. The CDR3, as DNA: TGTGCCACCAGTGATCCCTCGGGGGTAGTATTTTTCTTC.

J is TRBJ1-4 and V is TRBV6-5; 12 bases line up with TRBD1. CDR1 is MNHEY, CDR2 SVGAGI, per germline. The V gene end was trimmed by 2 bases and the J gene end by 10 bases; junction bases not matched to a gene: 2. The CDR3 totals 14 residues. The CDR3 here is CASSYGTGGGKLFF. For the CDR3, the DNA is TGTGCCAGCAGTTACGGGACAGGGGGCGGAAAACTGTTTTTT.

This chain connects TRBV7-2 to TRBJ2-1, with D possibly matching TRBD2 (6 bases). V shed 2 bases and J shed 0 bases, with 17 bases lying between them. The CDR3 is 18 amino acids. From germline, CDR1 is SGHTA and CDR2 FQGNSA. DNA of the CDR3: TGTGCCAGCAGCTTACTAGTTCTTAGCGGAAGCTCCTACAATGAGCAGTTCTTC. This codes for CASSLLVLSGSSYNEQFF.

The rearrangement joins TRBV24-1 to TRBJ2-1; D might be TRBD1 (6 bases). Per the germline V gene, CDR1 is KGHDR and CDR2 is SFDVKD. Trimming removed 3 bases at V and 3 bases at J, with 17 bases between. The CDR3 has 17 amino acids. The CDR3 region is CATSDTTGHIVYNEQFF. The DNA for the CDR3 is TGTGCCACCAGTGATACGACAGGCCATATAGTCTACAATGAGCAGTTCTTC.

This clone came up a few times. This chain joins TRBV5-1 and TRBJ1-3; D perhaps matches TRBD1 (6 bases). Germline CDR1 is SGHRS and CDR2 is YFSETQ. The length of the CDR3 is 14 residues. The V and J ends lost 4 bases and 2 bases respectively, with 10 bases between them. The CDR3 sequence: CASSHGTTGNTIYF. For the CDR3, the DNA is TGCGCCAGCAGCCACGGGACAACTGGAAACACCATATATTTT.

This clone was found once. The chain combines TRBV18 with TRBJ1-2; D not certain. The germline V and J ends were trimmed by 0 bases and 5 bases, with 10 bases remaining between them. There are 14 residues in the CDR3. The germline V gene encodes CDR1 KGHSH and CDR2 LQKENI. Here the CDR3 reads CASSPPTLVYGYTF. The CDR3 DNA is TGTGCCAGCTCACCACCGACTCTGGTTTATGGCTACACCTTC. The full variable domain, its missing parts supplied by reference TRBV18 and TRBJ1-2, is NAGVMQNPRHLVRRRGQEARLRCSPMKGHSHVYWYRQLPEEGLKFMVYLQKENIIDESGMPKERFSAEFPKEGPSILRIQQVVRGDSAAYFCASSPPTLVYGYTFGSGTRLTVV.

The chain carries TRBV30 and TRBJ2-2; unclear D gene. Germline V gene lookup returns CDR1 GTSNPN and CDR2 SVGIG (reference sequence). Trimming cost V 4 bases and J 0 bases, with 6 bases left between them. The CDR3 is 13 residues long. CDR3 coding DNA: TGTGCCTGGAATCCGGCGAACACCGGGGAGCTGTTTTTT. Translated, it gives CAWNPANTGELFF.

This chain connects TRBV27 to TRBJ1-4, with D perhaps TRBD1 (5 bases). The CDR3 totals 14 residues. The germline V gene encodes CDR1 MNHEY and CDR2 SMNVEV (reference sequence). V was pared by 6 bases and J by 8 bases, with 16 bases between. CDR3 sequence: CASSLQGLGEKLFF. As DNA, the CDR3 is TGTGCCAGCAGCCTCCAGGGCCTCGGAGAAAAACTGTTTTTT.

The CDR3 bases are TGCGCCAGCAGCTTGGCCTCGGGGGATCGAGCTTCACCCCTCCACTTT. It specifies CASSLASGDRASPLHF. V and J are TRBV5-1 and TRBJ1-6; weak D call: TRBD1 (5 bases). CDR1 SGHRS and CDR2 YFSETQ come from the germline V gene. The CDR3 is 16 residues long. V was pared by 0 bases and J by 9 bases, with 16 bases between.

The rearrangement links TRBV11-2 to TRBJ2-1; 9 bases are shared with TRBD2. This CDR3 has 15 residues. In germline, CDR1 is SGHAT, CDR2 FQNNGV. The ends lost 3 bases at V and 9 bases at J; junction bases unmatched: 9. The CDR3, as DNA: TGTGCCAGCAGCTTTAGCGGGAGTAGGGTAAGTGAGCAGTTCTTC. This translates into CASSFSGSRVSEQFF.

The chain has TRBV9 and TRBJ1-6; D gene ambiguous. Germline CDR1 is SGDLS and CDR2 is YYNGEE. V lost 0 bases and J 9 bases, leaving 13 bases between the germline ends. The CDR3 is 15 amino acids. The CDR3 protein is CASSVDPESSSPLHF. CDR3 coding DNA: TGTGCCAGCAGCGTAGATCCGGAGTCCAGTTCACCCCTCCACTTT.

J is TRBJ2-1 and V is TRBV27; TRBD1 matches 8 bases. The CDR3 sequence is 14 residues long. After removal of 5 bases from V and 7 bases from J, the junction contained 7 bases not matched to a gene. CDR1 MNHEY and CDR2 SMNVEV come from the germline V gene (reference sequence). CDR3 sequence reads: CASSLRTGKNEQFF. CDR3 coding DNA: TGTGCCAGCAGTCTACGGACAGGGAAAAATGAGCAGTTCTTC.

This chain's CDR3 is CASSLAGGIFNEQFF. The CDR3 DNA reads TGTGCCAGCAGCTTAGCAGGGGGGATTTTCAATGAGCAGTTCTTC. The chain links TRBV11-2 to TRBJ2-1; a possible D gene is TRBD1 (7 bases). The germline V gene encodes CDR1 SGHAT and CDR2 FQNNGV. This CDR3 is built from 15 residues. The V end was cut by 1 base, the J end by 6 bases, with 13 bases between.

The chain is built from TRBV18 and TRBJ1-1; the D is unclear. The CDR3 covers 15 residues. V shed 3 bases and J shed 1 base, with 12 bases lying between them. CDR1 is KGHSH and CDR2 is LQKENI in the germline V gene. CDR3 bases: TGTGCCAGCTCACCGGTGGAACAGACGAACACTGAAGCTTTCTTT. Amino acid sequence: CASSPVEQTNTEAFF.

The chain's CDR3 is CASSQERLREQYF. DNA of the CDR3: TGCGCCAGCAGCCAAGAGCGGCTACGGGAGCAGTACTTC. The chain combines TRBV4-1 with TRBJ2-7; D uncertain. V was trimmed by 0 bases and J by 7 bases, leaving 10 bases between them. Germline loops: CDR1 MGHRA, CDR2 YSYEKL. The CDR3 is 13 residues long.

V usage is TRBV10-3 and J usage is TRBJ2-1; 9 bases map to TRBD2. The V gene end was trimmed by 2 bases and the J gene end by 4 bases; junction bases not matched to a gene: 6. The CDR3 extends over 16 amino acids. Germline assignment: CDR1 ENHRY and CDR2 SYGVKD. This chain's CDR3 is CAISELPSGKYNEQFF. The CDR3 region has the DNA TGTGCCATCAGTGAGCTCCCTAGCGGGAAATACAATGAGCAGTTCTTC.

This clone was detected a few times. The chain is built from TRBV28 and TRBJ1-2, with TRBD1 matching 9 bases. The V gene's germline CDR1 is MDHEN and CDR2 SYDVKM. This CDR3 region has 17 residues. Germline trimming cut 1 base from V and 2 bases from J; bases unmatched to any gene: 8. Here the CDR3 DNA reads TGTGCCAGCAGTTTATCTACATACAGGGGGCGCAACTATGGCTACACCTTC. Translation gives CASSLSTYRGRNYGYTF.

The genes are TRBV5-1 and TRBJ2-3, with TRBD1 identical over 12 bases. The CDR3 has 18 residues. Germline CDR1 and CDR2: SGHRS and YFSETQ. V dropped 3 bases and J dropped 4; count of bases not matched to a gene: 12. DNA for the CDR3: TGCGCCAGCAGCTGGGGGACAGGGGGCGTTGCGGTACCAGATACGCAGTATTTT. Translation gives CASSWGTGGVAVPDTQYF.

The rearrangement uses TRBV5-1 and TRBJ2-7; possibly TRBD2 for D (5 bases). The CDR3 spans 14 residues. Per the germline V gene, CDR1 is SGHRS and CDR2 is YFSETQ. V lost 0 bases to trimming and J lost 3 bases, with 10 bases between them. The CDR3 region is CASSLGGSFYEQYF. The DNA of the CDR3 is TGCGCCAGCAGCTTGGGTGGGAGTTTCTACGAGCAGTACTTC.